This note documents a single T cell receptor beta chain sequence. Its antigen is currently unknown. The sample comes from a study of CD8 T cell repertoires and HIV-1 epitope variants. Study in general: Tested: three Gag epitope families, Nef HW9 and YT9.

Survey-depth immunoSEQ sequencing covered TCR beta CDR3 regions. TCRdb keeps only in-frame clones here, not all; method: immunoSEQ multiplex PCR. The data hold under 7,000 clones, with roughly 70% observed a single time. The length of the CDR3 is 16 residues. V shed 0 bases and J shed 2 bases, with 13 bases lying between them. The germline V gene has CDR1 LGHNA and CDR2 YSLEER. Sequencing used cultured CD8+ T cells derived from PBMCs. The chain combines TRBV4-3 with TRBJ1-2; TRBD1 might be the D (5 bases). This sequence originates from a male donor with HIV. In DNA form, the CDR3 reads TGCGCCAGCAGCCAAGATAGGGCAGGGAGAAACTATGGCTACACCTTC. Amino acid sequence: CASSQDRAGRNYGYTF.